The following is a T cell receptor (beta chain) sequence with its context. Its target is not known. The time point here: peripheral blood 6 weeks after treatment start. There were between 1 and 8 samples from each patient, taken pretreatment and on-treatment. Profiled with immunoSEQ multiplex PCR; TCRdb holds only in-frame clones, not every one. This repertoire shows about 38,000 clones, around nine tenths found once; its top ten account for roughly a quarter. The data are from a study of PD-L1 blockade in urothelial cancer. Findings and caveats of the study: Patients with below-median pretreatment blood clonality survived longer.

The source is a man in his sixties with urothelial cancer. The specimen was PBMCs, collected around atezolizumab (anti-PD-L1) treatment.

The CDR3 region has the DNA TGTGCCAGCAGTTCCACAGGGGGTGGAGAGACCCAGTACTTC. As protein: CASSSTGGGETQYF. The V gene is TRBV28, the J gene TRBJ2-5, with TRBD1 matching over 8 bases. The V gene's germline CDR1 is MDHEN and CDR2 SYDVKM. J lost 4 bases, V lost 4 bases, and 5 bases had no gene match. The CDR3 totals 14 residues.